One sample yielded the 27 T cell receptor beta chains listed below, sequenced in a study of cytomegalovirus exposure and HLA in healthy donors. It was with 60 Vbeta and 13 Jbeta primers that the PCR ran. Clones were read by immunoSEQ multiplex PCR, and TCRdb kept only the in-frame ones, dropping some. The table lists fewer than 200,000 clones, roughly 87% of them singletons. The sample comprised PBMCs. The receptor source for this set is a girl aged 5 to 17 in good health and CMV-seropositive.

The CDR3 here is CASSLARTGEYGYTF. CDR3 nucleotide sequence: TGTGCCAGCAGCTTAGCACGTACCGGGGAATATGGCTACACCTTC. V usage is TRBV7-8 and J usage is TRBJ1-2, with D unresolved. V lost 0 bases and J 5 bases, leaving 13 bases between the germline ends. Germline V gene data show CDR1 as SGHVS and CDR2 as FQNEAQ. This CDR3 contains 15 residues.

The chain employs TRBV7-9 and TRBJ2-1; 8 positions match TRBD1. The CDR3 spans 17 residues. V lost 1 base and J lost 7; bases outside the gene matches: 12. Germline loops: CDR1 SEHNR, CDR2 FQNEAQ (reference sequence). CDR3 bases: TGTGCCAGCAGCTTAGTCGTTGGCAGGGGGCTTGGTAATGAGCAGTTCTTC. Its translation: CASSLVVGRGLGNEQFF.

The chain carries TRBV29-1 and TRBJ2-5; 8 nucleotides agree with TRBD2. The end of the DNA aligns better with TRBJ2-7, so the J call may be wrong. Looked up from germline, CDR1 is SQVTM and CDR2 is ANQGSEA. This CDR3 contains 12 residues. As DNA, the CDR3 is TGCAGCGGGGGACTAGGGCCCTACGAGCAGTACTTC. It yields the protein CSGGLGPYEQYF.

The rearrangement uses TRBV29-1 and TRBJ2-5, with 7 bases identical to TRBD2. With V trimmed by 1 base and J by 5 bases, 7 bases remained unmatched. Germline CDR1 is SQVTM and CDR2 is ANQGSEA. The CDR3 is made up of 14 amino acids. CDR3 bases: TGCAGCGTTGAAGTGGGGGGAGGGTTGGAGACCCAGTACTTC. Translation: CSVEVGGGLETQYF.

V gene TRBV25-1 combines with J gene TRBJ2-6, with TRBD1 matching over 9 bases. The CDR3 consists of 18 residues. V shed 0 bases, J shed 4 bases, and the junction held 7 bases outside the gene matches. Germline V gene sequence: CDR1 MGHDK, CDR2 SYGVNS. The CDR3 DNA reads TGTGCCAGCAGTGAATATGACAGGGGGGTATGGGGGGCCAACGTCCTGACTTTC. This codes for CASSEYDRGVWGANVLTF.

This chain links TRBV27 with TRBJ2-1; D gene uncertain. The V end was cut by 0 bases, the J end by 5 bases, with 8 bases between. The CDR3 length is 14 residues. Germline loops: CDR1 MNHEY, CDR2 SMNVEV (reference sequence). The CDR3 spells CASSLSWRDNEQFF. The CDR3 region has the DNA TGTGCCAGCAGTTTATCGTGGAGAGACAATGAGCAGTTCTTC.

This chain uses TRBV27 with TRBJ1-3, with TRBD1 identical over 9 bases. Trimming removed 6 bases from V and 4 bases from J; junction bases left unmatched: 1. Germline CDR1 MNHEY, CDR2 SMNVEV (reference sequence). This CDR3 comprises 13 residues. CDR3 loop: CASRQGAGNTIYF. In DNA, the CDR3 is TGTGCCAGCAGACAGGGGGCCGGAAACACCATATATTTT.

The chain recombines TRBV29-1 with TRBJ1-2; 8 positions agree with TRBD1. The length of the CDR3 is 12 residues. Per germline, CDR1 SQVTM and CDR2 ANQGSEA. With V trimmed by 6 bases and J by 3 bases, 3 bases remained unmatched. The CDR3 nucleotides read TGCAGCGTCACACAGGGGGACTATGGCTACACCTTC. Amino acid sequence: CSVTQGDYGYTF.

The chain links TRBV7-8 to TRBJ1-1; D remains unclear. CDR1 is SGHVS and CDR2 is FQNEAQ in the germline V gene. V was shortened by 5 bases and J by 2 bases, with 12 bases between the two germline ends. The length of the CDR3 is 14 residues. The CDR3 is CASSAGRANTEAFF. The CDR3 nucleotides are TGTGCCAGCAGCGCCGGGAGAGCCAACACTGAAGCTTTCTTT.

V is TRBV5-1 and J is TRBJ2-7, with 9 positions matching TRBD1. Trimming cost V 4 bases and J 4 bases; bases outside gene matches: 9. CDR3 length: 15 amino acids. Germline assignment: CDR1 SGHRS and CDR2 YFSETQ. In DNA form, the CDR3 reads TGCGCCAGCAGCATCGGGACAGGGAGGGTTTACGAGCAGTACTTC. This codes for CASSIGTGRVYEQYF.

The chain employs TRBV21-1 and TRBJ1-5; the table assigns TRBD1, which was not confirmed against the DNA. TRBV21-1 is a documented pseudogene. There are 15 residues in the CDR3. The DNA for the CDR3 is TGTGCCAGCAGCAGAACAGGGGGGAGCAATCAGCCCCAGCATTTT. This sequence encodes CASSRTGGSNQPQHF.

This sequence joins TRBV11-2 and TRBJ1-1; a weak D match, TRBD1 (5 bases). Trimming took off 5 bases at V and 7 bases at J, with 14 bases between the two ends. Germline loops: CDR1 SGHAT, CDR2 FQNNGV. The CDR3 extends over 13 amino acids. The CDR3 sequence: CASSRGGEDEAFF. The DNA for the CDR3 is TGTGCCAGCAGCAGAGGAGGGGAAGATGAAGCTTTCTTT.

This rearrangement joins TRBV29-1 to TRBJ1-1, with D tentatively TRBD1 (5 bases). From germline, CDR1 is SQVTM and CDR2 ANQGSEA. CDR3 length: 11 residues. Trimming shortened V by 5 bases and J by 5 bases, and 9 bases separated the two germline ends. CDR3 DNA sequence: TGCAGCGTTCCAGGGCCAACTGAAGCTTTCTTT. Translation: CSVPGPTEAFF.

The chain employs TRBV5-4 and TRBJ2-2; weak D call: TRBD1 (6 bases). V shed 2 bases and J shed 2 bases, with 10 bases lying between them. This CDR3 contains 15 residues. Germline V gene data show CDR1 as SGHNT and CDR2 as YYREEE (reference sequence). In DNA form, the CDR3 reads TGTGCCAGCAGCTTAGGGACAAGTAACACCGGGGAGCTGTTTTTT. Protein sequence: CASSLGTSNTGELFF.

This chain joins TRBV27 and TRBJ1-2, with 10 bases identical to TRBD1. Looked up from germline, CDR1 is MNHEY and CDR2 is SMNVEV (reference sequence). V shed 6 bases, J shed 4 bases, and the junction held 8 bases outside the gene matches. CDR3 length equals 15 residues. The CDR3 region is CASSQIDRGLYGYTF. As DNA, the CDR3 is TGTGCCAGCAGCCAAATAGACAGGGGGCTCTATGGCTACACCTTC.

The chain recombines TRBV5-1 with TRBJ1-2; no reliable D call. Germline V CDR1 and CDR2: SGHRS, YFSETQ. Trimming took 4 bases from V and 1 from J, leaving 11 bases between them. The CDR3 covers 14 residues. This CDR3 reads CASSPRSGNYGYTF. CDR3 sequence (DNA): TGCGCCAGCAGCCCACGGTCTGGTAACTATGGCTACACCTTC.

This chain uses TRBV5-4 with TRBJ1-3, with 7 bases aligning to TRBD1. This CDR3 spans 15 amino acids. Germline values: CDR1 SGHNT, CDR2 YYREEE (reference sequence). The V gene end was trimmed by 2 bases and the J gene end by 5 bases; junction bases not matched to a gene: 7. The CDR3 DNA reads as TGTGCCAGCAGCTTTAAGACAGGGAACAGAAACACCATATATTTT. Translating gives CASSFKTGNRNTIYF.

This clone was found a few times. The chain employs TRBV11-2 and TRBJ2-2, with a possible D match to TRBD1 (5 bases). This CDR3 has 14 amino acids. Trimming took 2 bases from V and 8 from J, leaving 12 bases between them. Germline V CDR1 and CDR2: SGHAT, FQNNGV. In nucleotides, the CDR3 is TGTGCCAGCAGCTTACGCAGGACACAGGGGGAGCTGTTTTTT. Protein product: CASSLRRTQGELFF.

The chain has TRBV5-1 and TRBJ2-5; a weak D match, TRBD2 (7 bases). The DNA end is a closer match to TRBJ2-7, so the J assignment may be wrong. Looked up from germline, CDR1 is SGHRS and CDR2 is YFSETQ. CDR3 length: 15 residues. In nucleotides, the CDR3 is TGCGCCAGCATCCCGGTGGCGGGGGCATCCTACGAGCAGTACTTC. Translated, it gives CASIPVAGASYEQYF.

The rearrangement links TRBV4-3 to TRBJ2-5; weak D call: TRBD1 (6 bases). Per germline, CDR1 LGHNA and CDR2 YSLEER. The CDR3 is 15 amino acids. Trimming stripped 3 bases from V and 3 bases from J, with 14 bases between. The CDR3 loop is CASSQGITGKETQYF. The CDR3 nucleotides are TGCGCCAGCAGCCAGGGCATAACAGGGAAAGAGACCCAGTACTTC.

The rearrangement joins TRBV30 to TRBJ2-5; 8 nucleotides line up with TRBD2. The DNA end is a closer match to TRBJ2-7, so the J assignment may be wrong. Germline CDR1 reads GTSNPN; CDR2 reads SVGIG (reference sequence). The CDR3 contains 11 residues. CDR3 nucleotide sequence: TGTGCCTGGACGGGAGGGTACGAGCAGTACTTC. It codes for CAWTGGYEQYF.

The chain uses TRBV7-9 and TRBJ1-3; the D gene is possibly TRBD1 (6 bases). Germline V lookup: CDR1 SEHNR, CDR2 FQNEAQ (reference sequence). Trimming removed 1 base at V and 3 bases at J, with 13 bases between. The CDR3 totals 16 residues. The CDR3 protein is CASSLVLGAGGNTIYF. The DNA for the CDR3 is TGTGCCAGCAGCTTAGTTCTGGGGGCTGGTGGAAACACCATATATTTT.

V and J are TRBV28 and TRBJ1-1; D call uncertain. The germline V and J ends were trimmed by 7 bases and 1 base, with 13 bases remaining between them. This CDR3 comprises 14 residues. Per germline, CDR1 MDHEN and CDR2 SYDVKM. CDR3 residues: CASMVYNKNTEAFF. The CDR3 nucleotides read TGTGCCAGCATGGTTTATAACAAGAACACTGAAGCTTTCTTT.

The chain has TRBV2 and TRBJ2-7; 9 bases agree with TRBD2. The trim removed 5 bases at V and 5 bases at J, leaving 7 bases unmatched. The CDR3 contains 14 residues. Germline assignment: CDR1 SNHLY and CDR2 FYNNEI. In DNA form, the CDR3 reads TGTGCCAGCAGTACAGTAGCGGGGGTTAACGAGCAGTACTTC. This codes for CASSTVAGVNEQYF.

CDR3 sequence (DNA): TGTGCCAGTAGTCCCCATAGCGGGGGGTCCCAAGAGACCCAGTACTTC. It translates to CASSPHSGGSQETQYF. The chain links TRBV19 to TRBJ2-5, with 10 bases lining up with TRBD2. Germline lookup yields CDR1 LNHDA and CDR2 SQIVND (reference sequence). The CDR3 extends over 16 amino acids. The junction had 7 bases not matched to a gene; V was cut back by 5 bases and J by 1 base.

V is TRBV11-2 and J is TRBJ1-2, with no clear D. V shed 3 bases and J shed 1 base, with 3 bases lying between them. The CDR3 is 12 residues long. Germline CDR1 reads SGHAT; CDR2 reads FQNNGV. The CDR3 is CASSFNNYGYTF. The CDR3 region has the DNA TGTGCCAGCAGCTTTAATAACTATGGCTACACCTTC.

The chain combines TRBV5-1 with TRBJ2-3; the D gene is possibly TRBD1 (5 bases). From germline, CDR1 is SGHRS and CDR2 YFSETQ. This CDR3 region has 14 residues. V shed 2 bases and J shed 4 bases, with 11 bases lying between them. In DNA, the CDR3 is TGCGCCAGCAGCTTACTGCAGGGATCAGATACGCAGTATTTT. Translated: CASSLLQGSDTQYF.